Following are 23 T cell receptor beta chains from one sample sequenced in a study of T cells in narcolepsy. TCRdb's table, derived via immunoSEQ multiplex PCR, lists solely in-frame clones and lacks some. Here the sample spans tens of thousands of clones, 70% to 80% being singletons. The material sequenced was CD45RA- memory CD4+ T cells from PBMCs. The receptors were sampled from a human donor with narcolepsy.

This chain joins TRBV9 and TRBJ2-7, with a possible D match to TRBD2 (6 bases). V was shortened by 0 bases and J by 5 bases, with 15 bases between the two germline ends. The CDR3 runs 15 residues. Germline CDR1 reads SGDLS; CDR2 reads YYNGEE. The CDR3 region is CASSVAPGSVDEQYF. In DNA, the CDR3 is TGTGCCAGCAGCGTAGCTCCCGGGAGCGTGGACGAGCAGTACTTC.

This clone was counted between two and nine times. The V and J genes are TRBV30 and TRBJ1-4, with D possibly TRBD1 on 5 matching bases. Trimming stripped 5 bases from V and 10 bases from J, with 17 bases between. The germline CDR1 and CDR2 sequences are GTSNPN and SVGIG (reference sequence). This CDR3 comprises 13 residues. Here the CDR3 reads CAWEGWGIRKLFF. The CDR3 nucleotides read TGTGCCTGGGAGGGTTGGGGGATCCGAAAACTGTTTTTT.

The chain has TRBV5-6 and TRBJ1-2, with 7 bases matching TRBD1. Germline CDR1 is SGHDT and CDR2 is YYEEEE. Trimming at V came to 3 bases and at J to 8 bases, leaving 7 bases not matched to a gene. The CDR3 runs to 13 residues. CDR3 in DNA: TGTGCCAGCAGCTCCCGGGACAGAAAAGGCTACACCTTC. Its protein is CASSSRDRKGYTF.

This chain connects TRBV6-5 to TRBJ1-4, with D possibly TRBD1 on 6 matching bases. The CDR3 has 15 amino acids. Germline assignment: CDR1 MNHEY and CDR2 SVGAGI. The germline V and J ends were trimmed by 6 bases and 1 base, with 12 bases remaining between them. The CDR3 DNA sequence: TGTGCCAGCAGCCCCCAGGGACAAACTAATGAAAAACTGTTTTTT. Its protein is CASSPQGQTNEKLFF.

The chain joins TRBV15 to TRBJ1-5, with 9 positions matching TRBD1. The length of the CDR3 is 16 residues. Germline trimming cut 8 bases from V and 4 bases from J; bases unmatched to any gene: 12. Germline loops: CDR1 LNHNV, CDR2 YYDKDF (reference sequence). The CDR3 coding sequence is TGTGCCACCGCGCGTCCGGGACAGGGTACTAATCAGCCCCAGCATTTT. Protein product: CATARPGQGTNQPQHF.

This chain links TRBV6-5 with TRBJ1-4; no definite D call. The CDR3 is 15 amino acids. The V end lost 6 bases, the J end lost 0 bases, and 11 bases lay between the germline ends. Germline CDR1 and CDR2: MNHEY and SVGAGI. This chain's CDR3 is CASRMTVATNEKLFF. The DNA of the CDR3 is TGTGCCAGCAGAATGACGGTGGCAACTAATGAAAAACTGTTTTTT.

The chain has TRBV18 and TRBJ2-7; D ambiguous. Germline CDR1 and CDR2: KGHSH and LQKENI. Trimming removed 3 bases at V and 3 bases at J, with 6 bases between. This CDR3 region has 12 residues. CDR3 bases: TGTGCCAGCTCACCGGCGCGCTACGAGCAGTACTTC. This translates into CASSPARYEQYF.

This clone was seen only a few times. This chain joins TRBV9 and TRBJ2-7, with D possibly matching TRBD1 (6 bases). The CDR3 extends over 13 amino acids. Trimming removed 6 bases at V and 6 bases at J, with 16 bases between. Germline CDR1 and CDR2: SGDLS and YYNGEE. The CDR3 DNA follows: TGTGCCAGCAACCCCAGCCCAGGGGTCGAGCAGTACTTC. It encodes CASNPSPGVEQYF.

The chain joins TRBV27 to TRBJ2-7, with D perhaps matching TRBD2 (6 bases). From germline, CDR1 is MNHEY and CDR2 SMNVEV (reference sequence). The CDR3 consists of 13 residues. Trimming took 10 bases from V and 2 from J, leaving 15 bases between them. The CDR3: CATSGGMAYEQYF. The CDR3 coding sequence is TGTGCCACCTCAGGCGGGATGGCCTACGAGCAGTACTTC.

The rearrangement joins TRBV6-5 to TRBJ2-1; perhaps TRBD2 as D (6 bases). The CDR3 is 15 amino acids. CDR1 is MNHEY, CDR2 SVGAGI, per germline. V was clipped by 3 bases and J by 2 bases, with 11 bases between them. CDR3 in amino acids: CASSYGAGPYNEQFF. Written as DNA, the CDR3 is TGTGCCAGCAGTTATGGGGCGGGACCCTACAATGAGCAGTTCTTC.

This chain joins TRBV5-1 and TRBJ2-3; D not certain. The CDR3 extends over 14 amino acids. The germline V gene has CDR1 SGHRS and CDR2 YFSETQ. The ends were cut back, 1 base at V and 6 bases at J, with 12 bases in the middle. DNA for the CDR3: TGCGCCAGCAGCTTGATGCAGTCCCCCGATACGCAGTATTTT. Protein sequence: CASSLMQSPDTQYF.

This rearrangement joins TRBV5-4 to TRBJ1-2; 7 bases map to TRBD1. This CDR3 spans 13 amino acids. The trim removed 0 bases at V and 8 bases at J, leaving 4 bases unmatched. Germline-derived CDR1 and CDR2 are SGHNT and YYREEE (reference sequence). The CDR3 DNA reads as TGTGCCAGCAGCTTGGAGGGGGCGCGAGGCTACACCTTC. It translates to CASSLEGARGYTF. The variable domain in full, completed from reference TRBV5-4 and TRBJ1-2, reads ETGVTQSPTHLIKTRGQQVTLRCSSQSGHNTVSWYQQALGQGPQFIFQYYREEENGRGNFPPRFSGLQFPNYSSELNVNALELDDSALYLCASSLEGARGYTFGSGTRLTVV.

This clone occurred once. V is TRBV7-8 and J is TRBJ1-4; D is unresolved. Trimming left V 5 bases short and J 7 bases short, with 17 bases between. The CDR3 contains 15 residues. From germline, CDR1 is SGHVS and CDR2 FQNEAQ. The CDR3 loop reads CASSLQWTAPEKLFF. CDR3 in DNA: TGTGCCAGCAGCCTCCAATGGACGGCCCCTGAAAAACTGTTTTTT. The variable domain in full, completed from reference TRBV7-8 and TRBJ1-4, reads GAGVSQSPRYKVAKRGQDVALRCDPISGHVSLFWYQQALGQGPEFLTYFQNEAQLDKSGLPSDRFFAERPEGSVSTLKIQRTQQEDSAVYLCASSLQWTAPEKLFFGSGTQLSVL.

A few counts support this clone. This rearrangement joins TRBV11-2 to TRBJ2-7; 7 bases are shared with TRBD1. This CDR3 is 12 amino acids long. Germline values: CDR1 SGHAT, CDR2 FQNNGV. V shed 5 bases and J 10 bases; nucleotides not matched to a gene: 8. DNA of the CDR3: TGTGCCAGCAGCCGGGACCGGGACAGACAGTACTTC. The encoded protein is CASSRDRDRQYF.

The chain carries TRBV7-8 and TRBJ1-2; D possibly corresponds to TRBD1 (5 bases). The germline V gene has CDR1 SGHVS and CDR2 FQNEAQ. Trimming removed 2 bases at V and 5 bases at J, with 15 bases between. The CDR3 covers 15 residues. The CDR3 loop reads CASSLRPGQPYGYTF. DNA for the CDR3: TGTGCCAGCAGCTTAAGGCCGGGGCAGCCATATGGCTACACCTTC. The variable domain in full, with the rest retrieved from reference TRBV7-8 and TRBJ1-2, is GAGVSQSPRYKVAKRGQDVALRCDPISGHVSLFWYQQALGQGPEFLTYFQNEAQLDKSGLPSDRFFAERPEGSVSTLKIQRTQQEDSAVYLCASSLRPGQPYGYTFGSGTRLTVV.

This chain connects TRBV30 to TRBJ2-3, with 7 nucleotides matching TRBD2. The ends lost 8 bases at V and 6 bases at J; junction bases unmatched: 11. Germline lookup yields CDR1 GTSNPN and CDR2 SVGIG (reference sequence). The length of the CDR3 is 13 residues. In DNA form, the CDR3 reads TGTGCCCTCGGAGCGGGATCTGAGGATACGCAGTATTTT. Its protein is CALGAGSEDTQYF.

J is TRBJ2-5 and V is TRBV11-1; 7 nucleotides align to TRBD1. Germline V CDR1 and CDR2: SGHAT, FQDESV (reference sequence). Losses at the gene ends were 5 bases for V and 5 bases for J; bases not matched to a gene: 5. CDR3 size: 13 residues. In DNA form, the CDR3 reads TGTGCCAGCAGCCAGGGGGTGAGGGAGACCCAGTACTTC. This translates into CASSQGVRETQYF. The variable domain in full, with the rest retrieved from reference TRBV11-1 and TRBJ2-5, is EAEVAQSPRYKITEKSQAVAFWCDPISGHATLYWYRQILGQGPELLVQFQDESVVDDSQLPKDRFSAERLKGVDSTLKIQPAELGDSAMYLCASSQGVRETQYFGPGTRLLVL.

DNA for the CDR3: TGTGCCAGTAGCATTGACAGGGCCTACTATGGCTACACCTTC. It yields the protein CASSIDRAYYGYTF. This chain connects TRBV19 to TRBJ1-2; 7 bases align to TRBD1. CDR1 and CDR2 (germline): LNHDA, SQIVND (reference sequence). V lost 6 bases and J lost 3; bases outside the gene matches: 7. CDR3 length equals 14 residues.

The V call is TRBV5-6, the J call TRBJ2-5; D call uncertain. The CDR3 sequence is 13 residues long. Germline-derived CDR1 and CDR2 are SGHDT and YYEEEE. Trimming took 4 bases from V and 5 from J, leaving 12 bases between them. This CDR3 is CASSLRSGETQYF. The CDR3 DNA sequence: TGTGCCAGCAGCCTGAGGTCTGGGGAGACCCAGTACTTC.

The gene calls are TRBV6-5 and TRBJ1-5, with TRBD1 matching 7 bases. CDR3 length: 13 residues. Germline V CDR1 and CDR2: MNHEY, SVGAGI. J lost 3 bases, V lost 6 bases, and 2 bases had no gene match. CDR3 residues: CASRGQNNQPQHF. The CDR3 nucleotides read TGTGCCAGCAGGGGACAGAACAATCAGCCCCAGCATTTT.

In nucleotides, the CDR3 is TGTGCCAGCAGCCGGGACATAGTGAACACTGAAGCTTTCTTT. Translated: CASSRDIVNTEAFF. This chain uses TRBV5-6 with TRBJ1-1; D possibly corresponds to TRBD1 (6 bases). Deletions cut 4 bases from V and 0 bases from J, with 10 bases between. Germline-derived CDR1 and CDR2 are SGHDT and YYEEEE. The CDR3 loop spans 14 amino acids. The full variable domain, its missing parts supplied by reference TRBV5-6 and TRBJ1-1, is DAGVTQSPTHLIKTRGQQVTLRCSPKSGHDTVSWYQQALGQGPQFIFQYYEEEERQRGNFPDRFSGHQFPNYSSELNVNALLLGDSALYLCASSRDIVNTEAFFGQGTRLTVV.

The chain employs TRBV9 and TRBJ1-1, with D tentatively TRBD1 (6 bases). Looked up from germline, CDR1 is SGDLS and CDR2 is YYNGEE. CDR3 length: 14 residues. The V and J ends lost 5 bases and 0 bases respectively, with 11 bases between them. The CDR3 bases are TGTGCCAGCAGTTCCGCAGGGGTGAACACTGAAGCTTTCTTT. The encoded protein is CASSSAGVNTEAFF.

This chain uses TRBV11-2 with TRBJ2-7; 9 bases match TRBD1. The CDR3 is made up of 16 amino acids. V trimming: 2 bases; J trimming: 3 bases; junction bases outside the gene matches: 8. Looked up from germline, CDR1 is SGHAT and CDR2 is FQNNGV. Written as DNA, the CDR3 is TGTGCCAGCAGCTTAATGGTGGGACAGGGAGGCTACGAGCAGTACTTC. It is translated as CASSLMVGQGGYEQYF.